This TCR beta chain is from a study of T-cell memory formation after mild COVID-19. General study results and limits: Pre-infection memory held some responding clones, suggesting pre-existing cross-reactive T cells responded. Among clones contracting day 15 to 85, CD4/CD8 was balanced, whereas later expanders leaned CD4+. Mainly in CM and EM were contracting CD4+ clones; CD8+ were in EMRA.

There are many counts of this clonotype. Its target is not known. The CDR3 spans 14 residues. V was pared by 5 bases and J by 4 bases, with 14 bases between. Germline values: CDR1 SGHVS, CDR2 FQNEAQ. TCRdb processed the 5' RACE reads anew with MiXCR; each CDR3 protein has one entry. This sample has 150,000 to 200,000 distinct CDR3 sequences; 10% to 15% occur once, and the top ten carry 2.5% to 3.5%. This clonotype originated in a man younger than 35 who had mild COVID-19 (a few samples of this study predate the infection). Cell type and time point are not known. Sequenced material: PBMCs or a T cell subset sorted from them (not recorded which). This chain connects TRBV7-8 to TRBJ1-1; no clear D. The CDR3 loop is CASSPIYRSTEAFF. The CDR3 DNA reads TGTGCCAGCAGCCCCATTTACCGAAGCACTGAAGCTTTCTTT.